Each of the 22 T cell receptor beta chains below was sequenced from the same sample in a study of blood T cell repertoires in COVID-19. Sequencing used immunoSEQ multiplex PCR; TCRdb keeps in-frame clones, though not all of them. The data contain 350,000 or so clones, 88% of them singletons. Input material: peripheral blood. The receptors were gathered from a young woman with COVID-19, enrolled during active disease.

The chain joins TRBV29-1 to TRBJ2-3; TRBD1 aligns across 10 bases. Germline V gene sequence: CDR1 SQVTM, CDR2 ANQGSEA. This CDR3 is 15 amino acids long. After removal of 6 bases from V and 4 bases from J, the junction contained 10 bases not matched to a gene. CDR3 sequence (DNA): TGCAGCGTCACTAGGGACAGGGGAAGAGCAGATACGCAGTATTTT. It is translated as CSVTRDRGRADTQYF.

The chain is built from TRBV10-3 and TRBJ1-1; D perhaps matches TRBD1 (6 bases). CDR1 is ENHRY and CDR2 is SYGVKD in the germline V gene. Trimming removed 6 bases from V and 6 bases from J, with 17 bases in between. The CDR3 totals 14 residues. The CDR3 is CAIRGTNGAPEAFF. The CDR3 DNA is TGTGCCATCAGGGGGACAAACGGAGCCCCTGAAGCTTTCTTT.

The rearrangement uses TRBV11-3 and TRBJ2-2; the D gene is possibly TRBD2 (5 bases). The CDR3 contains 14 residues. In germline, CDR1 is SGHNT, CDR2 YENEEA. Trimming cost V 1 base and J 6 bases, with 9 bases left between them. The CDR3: CASSLGTLPGELFF. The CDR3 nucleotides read TGTGCCAGCAGCTTAGGGACTCTGCCCGGGGAGCTGTTTTTT.

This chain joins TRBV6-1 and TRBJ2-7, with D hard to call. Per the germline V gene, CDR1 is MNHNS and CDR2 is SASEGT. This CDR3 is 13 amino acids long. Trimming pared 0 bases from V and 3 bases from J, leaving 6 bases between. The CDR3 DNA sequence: TGTGCCAGCAGTGAAGCGGCCAGCTACGAGCAGTACTTC. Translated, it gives CASSEAASYEQYF.

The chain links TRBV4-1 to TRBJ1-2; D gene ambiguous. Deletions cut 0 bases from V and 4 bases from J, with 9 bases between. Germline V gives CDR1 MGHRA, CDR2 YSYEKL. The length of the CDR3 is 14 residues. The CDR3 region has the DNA TGCGCCAGCAGCCAAGACGGGATAATCTATGGCTACACCTTC. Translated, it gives CASSQDGIIYGYTF.

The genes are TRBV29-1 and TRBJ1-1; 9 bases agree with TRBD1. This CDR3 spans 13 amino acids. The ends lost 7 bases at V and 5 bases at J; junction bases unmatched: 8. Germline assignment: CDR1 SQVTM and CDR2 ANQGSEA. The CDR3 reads CSAQQGALTEAFF. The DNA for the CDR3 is TGCAGCGCCCAACAGGGGGCGTTGACTGAAGCTTTCTTT.

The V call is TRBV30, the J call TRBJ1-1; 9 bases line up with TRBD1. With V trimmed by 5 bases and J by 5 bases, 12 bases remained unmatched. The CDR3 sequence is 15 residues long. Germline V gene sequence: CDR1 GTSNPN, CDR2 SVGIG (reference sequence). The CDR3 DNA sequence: TGTGCCTGGGATCTTATTGGGACAGGGAAGACTGAAGCTTTCTTT. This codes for CAWDLIGTGKTEAFF.

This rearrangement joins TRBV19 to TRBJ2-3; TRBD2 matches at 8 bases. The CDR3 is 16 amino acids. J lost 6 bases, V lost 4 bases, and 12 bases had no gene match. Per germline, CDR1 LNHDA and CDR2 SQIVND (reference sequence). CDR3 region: CASSNVAGKGVDTQYF. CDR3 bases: TGTGCCAGTAGTAATGTAGCGGGGAAGGGGGTTGATACGCAGTATTTT.

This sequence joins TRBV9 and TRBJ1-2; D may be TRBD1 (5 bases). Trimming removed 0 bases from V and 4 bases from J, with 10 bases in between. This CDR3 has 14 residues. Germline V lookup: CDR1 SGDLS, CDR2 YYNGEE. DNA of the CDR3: TGTGCCAGCAGCGTAGAGGCAGGGCGCTATGGCTACACCTTC. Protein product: CASSVEAGRYGYTF.

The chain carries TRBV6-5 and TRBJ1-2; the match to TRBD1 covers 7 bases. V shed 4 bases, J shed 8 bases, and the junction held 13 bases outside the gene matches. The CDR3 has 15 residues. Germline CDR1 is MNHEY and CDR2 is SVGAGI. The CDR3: CASSSRTGGRGGYTF. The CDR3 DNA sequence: TGTGCCAGCAGTTCCAGGACAGGCGGGCGGGGAGGCTACACCTTC.

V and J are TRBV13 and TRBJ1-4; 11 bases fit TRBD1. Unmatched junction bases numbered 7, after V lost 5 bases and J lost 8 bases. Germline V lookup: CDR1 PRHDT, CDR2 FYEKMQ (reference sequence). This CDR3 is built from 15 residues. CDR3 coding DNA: TGTGCCAGCAGCCCACCCGGGACAGGGGGAGAAAAACTGTTTTTT. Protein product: CASSPPGTGGEKLFF.

CDR3: CASSPTGASDGYTF. DNA of the CDR3: TGTGCCAGTAGTCCGACAGGGGCCTCCGATGGCTACACCTTC. This chain connects TRBV19 to TRBJ1-2, with 8 bases identical to TRBD1. J was trimmed by 6 bases and V by 5 bases; bases with no gene match: 8. The CDR3 has 14 residues. CDR1 is LNHDA, CDR2 SQIVND, per germline (reference sequence).

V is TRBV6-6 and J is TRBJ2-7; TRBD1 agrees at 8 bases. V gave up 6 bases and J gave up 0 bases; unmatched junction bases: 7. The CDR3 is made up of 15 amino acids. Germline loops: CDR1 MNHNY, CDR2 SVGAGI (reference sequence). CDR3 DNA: TGTGCCAGCAGCAGGGGACAGGAACTCTCCTACGAGCAGTACGTC. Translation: CASSRGQELSYEQYV.

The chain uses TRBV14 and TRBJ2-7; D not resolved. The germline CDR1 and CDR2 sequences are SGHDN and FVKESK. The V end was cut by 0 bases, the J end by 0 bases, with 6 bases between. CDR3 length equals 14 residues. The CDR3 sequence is CASSQEALSYEQYF. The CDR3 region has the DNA TGTGCCAGCAGCCAAGAGGCCCTCTCCTACGAGCAGTACTTC.

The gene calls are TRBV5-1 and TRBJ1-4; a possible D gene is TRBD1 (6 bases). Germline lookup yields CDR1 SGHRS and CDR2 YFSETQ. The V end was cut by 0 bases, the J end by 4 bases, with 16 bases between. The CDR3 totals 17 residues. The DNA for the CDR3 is TGCGCCAGCAGCTTGGACCCCCCCACAGGGCTTAATGAAAAACTGTTTTTT. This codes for CASSLDPPTGLNEKLFF.

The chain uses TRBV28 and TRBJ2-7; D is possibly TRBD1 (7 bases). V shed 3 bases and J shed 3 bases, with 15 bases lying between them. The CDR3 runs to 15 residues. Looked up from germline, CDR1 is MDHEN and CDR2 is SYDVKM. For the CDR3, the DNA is TGTGCCAGCAGTTTTCAGGGGGGCCCTAGCTACGAGCAGTACGTC. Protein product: CASSFQGGPSYEQYV.

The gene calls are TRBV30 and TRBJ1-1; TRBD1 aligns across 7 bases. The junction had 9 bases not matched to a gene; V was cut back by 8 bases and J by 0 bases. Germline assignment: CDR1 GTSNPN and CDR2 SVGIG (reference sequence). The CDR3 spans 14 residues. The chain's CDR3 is CAGSDRAMNTEAFF. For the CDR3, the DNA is TGTGCCGGGTCAGACAGGGCTATGAACACTGAAGCTTTCTTT.

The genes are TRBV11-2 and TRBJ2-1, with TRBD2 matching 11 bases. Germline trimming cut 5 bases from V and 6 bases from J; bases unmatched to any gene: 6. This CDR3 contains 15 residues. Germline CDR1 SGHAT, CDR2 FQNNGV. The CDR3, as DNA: TGTGCCAGCAGCGCGGGACTAGCGGTAATCAATGAGCAGTTCTTC. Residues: CASSAGLAVINEQFF.

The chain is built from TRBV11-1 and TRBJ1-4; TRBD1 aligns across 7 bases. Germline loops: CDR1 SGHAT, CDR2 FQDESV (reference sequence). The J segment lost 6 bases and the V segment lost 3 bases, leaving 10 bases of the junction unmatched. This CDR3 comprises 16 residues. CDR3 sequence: CASSLGVATGYEKLFF. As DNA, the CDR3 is TGTGCCAGCAGCTTGGGTGTGGCGACAGGGTATGAAAAACTGTTTTTT.

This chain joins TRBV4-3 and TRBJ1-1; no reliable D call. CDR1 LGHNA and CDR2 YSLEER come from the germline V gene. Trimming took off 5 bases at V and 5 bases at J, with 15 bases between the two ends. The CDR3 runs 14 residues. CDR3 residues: CASSKDRGGTEAFF. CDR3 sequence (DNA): TGCGCCAGCAGCAAGGATCGCGGAGGGACTGAAGCTTTCTTT.

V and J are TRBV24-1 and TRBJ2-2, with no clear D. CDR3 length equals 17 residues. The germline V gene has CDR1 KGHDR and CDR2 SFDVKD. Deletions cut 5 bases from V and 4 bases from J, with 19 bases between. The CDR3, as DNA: TGTGCCACCAGTGCCCTACCCTCTCTGCGTGGCACCGGGGAGCTGTTTTTT. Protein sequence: CATSALPSLRGTGELFF.

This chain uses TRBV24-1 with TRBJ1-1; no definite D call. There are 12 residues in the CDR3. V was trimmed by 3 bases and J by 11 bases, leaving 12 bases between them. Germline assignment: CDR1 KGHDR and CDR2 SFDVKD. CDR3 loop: CATSDMGQRAFF. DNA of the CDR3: TGTGCCACCAGTGATATGGGCCAACGGGCTTTCTTT.